This T cell receptor (beta chain) was profiled in a study of early T cells in non-severe SARS-CoV-2 infection. Study summary: With bulk RNA from unsorted whole blood as input, sequencing yielded unpaired chains. Study results and limitations: VDJdb matching favored anti-spike CD8 responses, missing private and CD4 specificities.

A single record per CDR3 protein comes from TCRdb applying MiXCR to the 5' RACE reads. The profile covers roughly 100,000 distinct CDR3 sequences, with less than 15% appearing a single time and about 6% taken by the ten largest. Germline assignment: CDR1 LGHNA and CDR2 YSLEER. V was trimmed by 2 bases and J by 3 bases, leaving 12 bases between them. The CDR3 contains 15 residues. This clonotype came up many times. Its antigen is as yet unknown. V gene TRBV4-3 combines with J gene TRBJ2-3, with D possibly TRBD1 on 6 matching bases. The sample was whole blood. The origin of this receptor is an adult who was a healthcare worker with PCR-confirmed SARS-CoV-2 infection or an uninfected control (not recorded which). The CDR3 DNA is TGCGCCAGCAGCCAACAACAGGGAAAGACAGATACGCAGTATTTT. Translated: CASSQQQGKTDTQYF.